This T cell receptor beta chain emerged from a study of blood T cell repertoires in COVID-19. The wider study: PBMCs, B-cell-depleted T cells, or T cells provided the cDNA or gDNA that made up the material.

Germline-derived CDR1 and CDR2 are WNHNN and SYGVQD (reference sequence). The CDR3 spans 13 residues. V shed 0 bases and J shed 8 bases, with 10 bases lying between them. Method: immunoSEQ multiplex PCR; TCRdb's copy keeps in-frame clones and lacks some. The sample contains around 89,000 clones, about nine tenths of which appear only once. Sequencing was carried out using peripheral blood. The receptor comes from a man in his fifties or sixties with acute or convalescent COVID-19. This chain uses TRBV10-1 with TRBJ1-2; no reliable D call. The DNA of the CDR3 is TGCGCCAGCAGTGAGTCCTCAGGAAAAGGCTACACCTTC. This codes for CASSESSGKGYTF.